The clone carrying this T cell receptor beta chain was found many times. What it binds is not known. The CDR3 is 13 amino acids. Germline V lookup: CDR1 MGHDK, CDR2 SYGVNS. V was pared by 5 bases and J by 9 bases, with 6 bases of the junction left unmatched. One entry per CDR3 protein, called by TCRdb with MiXCR from the RT-PCR reads. The table shows about 530,000 distinct CDR3 sequences, with approximately 12% occurring only once. This entry comes from a study of response to subunit inactivated influenza vaccine. Study conclusions and caveats: After each seasonal influenza vaccination, few new T cells are recruited, the authors suggested.

The input for sequencing was PBMCs from blood, taken on the day of vaccination. V gene TRBV25-1 combines with J gene TRBJ2-1; 8 nucleotides line up with TRBD2. The receptor was derived from a man between 45 and 60 years old who received an inactivated influenza vaccine. In DNA form, the CDR3 reads TGTGCCAGCAGTCCCGGGAGGGCCTCTGAGCAGTTCTTC. Amino acids: CASSPGRASEQFF.